Reported below is one TCR beta chain. Authors' data handling: Junction-only immunoSEQ sequences carried no quality scores, so filtering differed. Libraries were prepared by immunoSEQ multiplex PCR; TCRdb keeps only in-frame clonotypes and omits some of them. That table is the source of V, J and clone size, and D and trimming were worked out from the DNA. The sample shows millions of clones, approximately 93% of them seen only once. This sample is drawn from a study of shared clonotypes between healthy human individuals. The authors divided CD4+ cells into CD45RA+ naive and CD45RA-negative memory subsets. The CDR3 is made up of 16 amino acids. Trimming removed 1 base at V and 5 bases at J, with 15 bases between. Germline V gene lookup returns CDR1 MGHRA and CDR2 YSYEKL.

The chain couples TRBV4-1 to TRBJ1-3, with no clear D. The TCR sequence derives from a man aged 18 to 29 in good health. Some clones in this sample may be carry-over from other donors' samples. The sample taken for sequencing was naive CD4+ T cells from PBMCs. Subset meaning: CD45RA+ positively selected. The CDR3 here is CASSQVYGLIRNTIYF. Here the CDR3 DNA reads TGCGCCAGCAGCCAAGTTTATGGACTCATCCGAAACACCATATATTTT.